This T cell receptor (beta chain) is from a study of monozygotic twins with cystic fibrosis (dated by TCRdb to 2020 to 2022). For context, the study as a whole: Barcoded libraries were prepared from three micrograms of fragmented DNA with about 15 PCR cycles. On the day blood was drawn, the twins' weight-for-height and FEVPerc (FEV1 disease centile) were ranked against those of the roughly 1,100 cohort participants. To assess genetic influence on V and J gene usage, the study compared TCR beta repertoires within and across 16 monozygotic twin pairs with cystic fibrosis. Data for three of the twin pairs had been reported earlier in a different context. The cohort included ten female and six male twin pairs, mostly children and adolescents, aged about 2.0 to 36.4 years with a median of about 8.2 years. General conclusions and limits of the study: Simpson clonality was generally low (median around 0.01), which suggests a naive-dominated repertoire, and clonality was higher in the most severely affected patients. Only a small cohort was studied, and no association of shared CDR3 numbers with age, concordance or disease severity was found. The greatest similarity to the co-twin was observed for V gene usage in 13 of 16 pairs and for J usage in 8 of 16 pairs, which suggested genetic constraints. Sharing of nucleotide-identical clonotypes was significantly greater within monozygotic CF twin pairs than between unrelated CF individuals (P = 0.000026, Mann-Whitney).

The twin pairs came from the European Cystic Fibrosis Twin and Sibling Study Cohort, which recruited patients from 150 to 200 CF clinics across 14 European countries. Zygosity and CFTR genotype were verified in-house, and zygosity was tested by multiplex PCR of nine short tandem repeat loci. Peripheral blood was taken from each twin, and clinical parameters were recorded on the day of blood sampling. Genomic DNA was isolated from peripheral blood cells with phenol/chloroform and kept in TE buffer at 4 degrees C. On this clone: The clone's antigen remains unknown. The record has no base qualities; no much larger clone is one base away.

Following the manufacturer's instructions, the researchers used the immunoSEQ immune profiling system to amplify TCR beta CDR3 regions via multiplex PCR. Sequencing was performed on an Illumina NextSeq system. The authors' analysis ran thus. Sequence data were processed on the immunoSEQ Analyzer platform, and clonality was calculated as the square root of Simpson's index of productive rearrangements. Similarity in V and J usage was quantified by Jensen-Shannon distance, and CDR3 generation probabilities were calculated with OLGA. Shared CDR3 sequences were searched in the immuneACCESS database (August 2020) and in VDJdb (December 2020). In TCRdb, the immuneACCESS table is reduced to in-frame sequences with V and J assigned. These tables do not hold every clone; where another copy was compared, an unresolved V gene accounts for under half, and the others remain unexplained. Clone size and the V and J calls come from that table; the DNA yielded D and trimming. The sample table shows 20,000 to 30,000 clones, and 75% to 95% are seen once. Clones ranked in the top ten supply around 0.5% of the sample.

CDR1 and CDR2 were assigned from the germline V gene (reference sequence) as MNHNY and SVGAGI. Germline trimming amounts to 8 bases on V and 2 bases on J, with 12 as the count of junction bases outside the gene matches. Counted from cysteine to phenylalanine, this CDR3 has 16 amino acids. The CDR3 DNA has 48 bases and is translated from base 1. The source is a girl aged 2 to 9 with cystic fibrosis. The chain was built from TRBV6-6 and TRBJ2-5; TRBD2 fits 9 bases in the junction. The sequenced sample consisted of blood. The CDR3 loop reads CASGPRLLAGQETQYF. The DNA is TGTGCCAGCGGGCCAAGACTTCTAGCGGGGCAAGAGACCCAGTACTTC.